This TCR beta chain originates from a study of T cell responses to AZD1222 COVID-19 vaccine. Only in-frame clones appear in the TCRdb table, and some are missing; sequencing was by immunoSEQ multiplex PCR. The sample has under 95,000 clones; 90% are singletons. A note on this clone: Its target is unknown.

Germline V lookup: CDR1 LGHNA, CDR2 YSLEER. The V and J ends lost 1 base and 4 bases respectively, with 20 bases between them. The CDR3 has 18 residues. Regarding the study as a whole: Nearly half of the spike-specific TCRs reportedly recognize variant regions that carry no mutations.

The chain employs TRBV4-3 and TRBJ1-3, with TRBD1 as a possible D gene (6 bases). Sequences were derived from peripheral blood, sampled on day 0 of AZD1222 vaccination. This TCR was sampled from an adult in good health. DNA for the CDR3: TGCGCCAGCAGCCAAGCCTTAGGACAGTTAGGCCCCGGAAACACCATATATTTT. This encodes CASSQALGQLGPGNTIYF.